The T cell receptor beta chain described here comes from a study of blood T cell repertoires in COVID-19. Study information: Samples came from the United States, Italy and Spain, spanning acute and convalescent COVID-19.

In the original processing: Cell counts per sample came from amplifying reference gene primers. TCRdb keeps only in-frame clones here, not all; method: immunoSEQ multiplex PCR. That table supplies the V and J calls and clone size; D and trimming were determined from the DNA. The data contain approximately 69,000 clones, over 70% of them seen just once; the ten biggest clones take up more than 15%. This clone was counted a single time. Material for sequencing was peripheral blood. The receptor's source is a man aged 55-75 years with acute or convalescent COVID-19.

The chain's CDR3 is CASSFLGQEGAFF. DNA of the CDR3: TGTGCCAGTAGCTTTCTTGGACAGGAGGGGGCTTTCTTT. The V and J genes are TRBV19 and TRBJ1-1, with 7 nucleotides matching TRBD1. CDR3 length: 13 amino acids. Germline-derived CDR1 and CDR2 are LNHDA and SQIVND (reference sequence). V trimming: 6 bases; J trimming: 11 bases; junction bases outside the gene matches: 12.